This T cell receptor (beta chain) was identified during a study of T cell responses to AZD1222 COVID-19 vaccine. Study summary: Analyses pooled second doses at about 4 or about 12 weeks. Regarding the study as a whole: Among vaccine-associated CD4 TCRs, coverage spanned spike, with dominance at 160-218 and 743-854.

Worth noting for this clone: Its antigen is unknown.

The CDR3 sequence is 16 residues long. Germline V gene sequence: CDR1 LGHDT, CDR2 YNNKEL (reference sequence). V dropped 1 base and J dropped 4; count of bases not matched to a gene: 10. Repertoires were generated with immunoSEQ multiplex PCR, while TCRdb's copy carries only in-frame clones and drops some. The sample contains about 180,000 clones, about 90% of which appear only once. The sequencing here drew on peripheral blood, taken on day 0 of AZD1222 vaccination. The chain combines TRBV3-1 (or the pseudogene TRBV3-2) with TRBJ2-7; 7 nucleotides align to TRBD2. This TCR was sampled from an adult in good health. CDR3 in DNA: TGTGCCAGCAGCCAAGGAGGAAGGACTAGGAGATACGAGCAGTACTTC. It encodes CASSQGGRTRRYEQYF.